This T cell receptor (beta chain) appears in the sequencing data of a study of monozygotic twins with inflammatory bowel disease. Study observations and caveats: There was no support for any single strong signal or clonotype associated with IBD. Those with IBD had lower TCRbeta diversity (inverse Simpson) than their healthy co-twins did.

The CDR3 sequence is 16 residues long. From germline, CDR1 is SGHRS and CDR2 YFSETQ. As concerns this clonotype: Its specificity is not known.

For each CDR3 protein, TCRdb gives one entry from its re-call of the 5' RACE reads, without DNA. Its table lists around 450,000 distinct CDR3 sequences. The chain uses TRBV5-1 and TRBJ1-6; TCRdb's D gene call, TRBD1, goes unchecked for lack of DNA. This TCR came from a human donor with ulcerative colitis or Crohn's disease, or a healthy co-twin of an affected twin (not recorded which). Sequencing input: blood. The CDR3 spells CASSLFQTGGDSPLHF. The full variable domain, its missing parts supplied by reference TRBV5-1 and TRBJ1-6, is KAGVTQTPRYLIKTRGQQVTLSCSPISGHRSVSWYQQTPGQGLQFLFEYFSETQRNKGNFPGRFSGRQFSNSRSEMNVSTLELGDSALYLCASSLFQTGGDSPLHFGNGTRLTVT.